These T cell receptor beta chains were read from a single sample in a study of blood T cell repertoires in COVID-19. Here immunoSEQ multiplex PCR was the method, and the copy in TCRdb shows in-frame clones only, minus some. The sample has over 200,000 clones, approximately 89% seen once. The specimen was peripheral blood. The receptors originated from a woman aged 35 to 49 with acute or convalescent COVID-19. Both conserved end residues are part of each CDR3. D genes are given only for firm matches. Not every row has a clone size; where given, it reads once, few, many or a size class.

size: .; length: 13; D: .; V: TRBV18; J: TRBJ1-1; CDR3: CASYQGFGTKAFF; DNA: TGTGCCAGCTACCAAGGGTTCGGGACAAAAGCTTTCTTT
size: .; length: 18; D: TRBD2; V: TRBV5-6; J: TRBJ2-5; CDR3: CASSTGTSGGLFQETQYF; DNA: TGTGCCAGCAGCACCGGGACTAGCGGGGGGCTCTTCCAAGAGACCCAGTACTTC
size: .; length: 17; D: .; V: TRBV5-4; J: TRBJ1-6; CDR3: CASSSPRITGDNSPLHF; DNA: TGTGCCAGCAGCTCCCCCAGAATAACAGGCGATAATTCACCCCTCCACTTT
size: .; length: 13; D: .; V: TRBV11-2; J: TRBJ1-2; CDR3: CASSLGGPYGYTF; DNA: TGTGCCAGCAGCTTAGGGGGCCCCTATGGCTACACCTTC
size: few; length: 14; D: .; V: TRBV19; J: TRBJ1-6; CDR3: CASSTGVANSPLHF; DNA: TGTGCCAGTAGTACAGGGGTAGCTAATTCACCCCTCCACTTT
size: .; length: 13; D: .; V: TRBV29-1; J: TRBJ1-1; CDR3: CSVDIKGGTEAFF; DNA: TGCAGCGTTGATATAAAAGGGGGCACTGAAGCTTTCTTT
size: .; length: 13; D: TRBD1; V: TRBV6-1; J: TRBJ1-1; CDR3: CASATGAGTEAFF; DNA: TGTGCCAGCGCAACAGGGGCGGGCACTGAAGCTTTCTTT
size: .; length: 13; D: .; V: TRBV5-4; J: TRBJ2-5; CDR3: CASSLMPEETQYF; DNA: TGTGCCAGCAGCTTGATGCCAGAAGAGACCCAGTACTTC
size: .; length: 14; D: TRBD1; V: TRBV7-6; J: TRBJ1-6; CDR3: CASRGTGRDSPLHF; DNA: TGTGCCAGCAGGGGGACAGGTCGGGATTCACCCCTCCACTTT
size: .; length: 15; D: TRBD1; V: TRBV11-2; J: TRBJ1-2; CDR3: CASRPGQGAGYGYTF; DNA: TGTGCCAGCAGACCGGGACAGGGGGCGGGGTATGGCTACACCTTC
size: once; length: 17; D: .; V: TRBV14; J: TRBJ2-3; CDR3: CASSQAPSLGAGDTQYF; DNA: TGTGCCAGCAGCCAAGCCCCAAGCCTAGGTGCTGGAGATACGCAGTATTTT
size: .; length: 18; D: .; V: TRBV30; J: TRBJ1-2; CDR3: CAWRPGRDTSYPNYGYTF; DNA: TGTGCCTGGAGACCAGGGAGGGATACTTCCTACCCTAACTATGGCTACACCTTC
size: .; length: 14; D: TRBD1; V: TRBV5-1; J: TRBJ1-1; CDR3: CASSVDRGNTEAFF; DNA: TGCGCCAGCAGCGTGGACAGGGGAAACACTGAAGCTTTCTTT
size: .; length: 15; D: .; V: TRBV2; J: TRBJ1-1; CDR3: CASTQGAPGGTEAFF; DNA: TGTGCCAGCACCCAAGGGGCTCCCGGGGGCACTGAAGCTTTCTTT
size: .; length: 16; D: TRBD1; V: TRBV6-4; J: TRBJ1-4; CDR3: CASSDFGQGTNEKLFF; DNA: TGTGCCAGCAGTGACTTCGGACAGGGCACCAATGAAAAACTGTTTTTT
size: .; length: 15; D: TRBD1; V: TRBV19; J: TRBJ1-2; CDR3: CASSDGQARYDGYTF; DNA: TGTGCCAGTAGTGATGGACAGGCCCGATACGATGGCTACACCTTC
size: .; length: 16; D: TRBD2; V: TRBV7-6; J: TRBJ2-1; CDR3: CASSLALRGGGNEQFF; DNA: TGTGCCAGCAGCTTAGCCTTGCGGGGGGGCGGGAATGAGCAGTTCTTC
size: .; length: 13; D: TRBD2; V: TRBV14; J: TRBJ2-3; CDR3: CASSRAGGGDQYF; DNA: TGTGCCAGTTCCCGCGCGGGGGGGGGCGATCAGTATTTT
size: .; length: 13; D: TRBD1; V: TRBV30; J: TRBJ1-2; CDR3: CAGGGRGLSGYTF; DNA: TGCGCCGGTGGGGGCAGGGGGCTGAGTGGCTACACCTTC
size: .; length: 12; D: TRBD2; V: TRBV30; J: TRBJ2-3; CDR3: CAWTSGGDTQYF; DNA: TGTGCCTGGACTAGCGGGGGAGATACGCAGTATTTT
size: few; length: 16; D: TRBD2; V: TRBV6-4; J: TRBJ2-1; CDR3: CASSDEAGGMYSEQFF; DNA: TGTGCCAGCAGTGACGAGGCGGGGGGGATGTACAGTGAGCAGTTCTTC
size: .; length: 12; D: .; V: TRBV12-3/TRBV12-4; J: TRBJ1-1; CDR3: CASSLYPPEAFF; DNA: TGTGCCAGCAGTTTGTATCCCCCTGAAGCTTTCTTT
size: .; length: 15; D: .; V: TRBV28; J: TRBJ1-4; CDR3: CATRDSGPTNEKLFF; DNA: TGTGCCACCCGGGACTCCGGGCCAACTAATGAAAAACTGTTTTTT
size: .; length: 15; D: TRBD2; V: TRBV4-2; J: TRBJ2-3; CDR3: CASSQEAGGTDTQYF; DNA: TGTGCCAGCAGCCAAGAGGCGGGGGGCACAGATACGCAGTATTTT
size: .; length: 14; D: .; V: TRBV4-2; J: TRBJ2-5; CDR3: CASSQGGQRETQYF; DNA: TGTGCCAGCAGCCAAGGGGGGCAGAGGGAGACCCAGTACTTC
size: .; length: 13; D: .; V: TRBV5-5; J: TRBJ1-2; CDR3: CASSLVEGYGYTF; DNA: TGTGCCAGCAGCTTGGTGGAGGGGTATGGCTACACCTTC
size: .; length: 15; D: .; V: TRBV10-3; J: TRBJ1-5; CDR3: CAISDYSNSNQPQHF; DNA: TGTGCCATCAGTGACTACAGTAATAGCAATCAGCCCCAGCATTTT
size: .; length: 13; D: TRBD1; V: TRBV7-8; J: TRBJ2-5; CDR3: CASSRGQKETQYF; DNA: TGTGCCAGCAGCCGGGGACAGAAAGAGACCCAGTACTTC
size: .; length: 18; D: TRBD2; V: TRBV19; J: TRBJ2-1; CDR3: CASSIVPGLAGGNNEQFF; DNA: TGTGCCAGTAGTATAGTCCCGGGACTAGCGGGGGGGAACAATGAGCAGTTCTTC
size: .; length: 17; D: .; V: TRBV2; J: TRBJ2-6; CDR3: CASRLHTGSAGANVLTF; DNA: TGTGCCAGCAGGCTCCATACAGGGTCCGCCGGGGCCAACGTCCTGACTTTC
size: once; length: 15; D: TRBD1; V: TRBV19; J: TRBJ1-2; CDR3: CASSIEGTANYGYTF; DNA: TGTGCCAGTAGTATAGAGGGGACAGCTAACTATGGCTACACCTTC
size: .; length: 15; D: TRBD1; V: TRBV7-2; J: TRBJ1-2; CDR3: CASSPQGAFFYGYTF; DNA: TGTGCCAGCAGCCCCCAGGGGGCCTTTTTCTATGGCTACACCTTC
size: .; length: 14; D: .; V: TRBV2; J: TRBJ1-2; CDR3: CASSYLGDIYGYTF; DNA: TGTGCCAGTTCCTACTTGGGAGATATCTATGGCTACACCTTC
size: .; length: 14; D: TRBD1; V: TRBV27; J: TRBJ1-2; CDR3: CASSPTGVDYGYTF; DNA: TGTGCCAGTTCACCTACAGGGGTGGACTATGGCTACACCTTC
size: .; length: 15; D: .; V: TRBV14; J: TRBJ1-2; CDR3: CASSQEGSTNYGYTF; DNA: TGTGCCAGCAGCCAAGAAGGGAGCACTAACTATGGCTACACCTTC
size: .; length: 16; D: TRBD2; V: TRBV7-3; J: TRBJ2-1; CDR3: CASSLQGGLASNEQFF; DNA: TGTGCCAGCAGCTTACAGGGGGGACTAGCATCGAATGAGCAGTTCTTC
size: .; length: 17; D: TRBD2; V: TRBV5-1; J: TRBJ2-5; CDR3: CASSFGRLAGSKETQYF; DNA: TGCGCCAGCAGTTTCGGACGACTAGCGGGGAGTAAAGAGACCCAGTACTTC